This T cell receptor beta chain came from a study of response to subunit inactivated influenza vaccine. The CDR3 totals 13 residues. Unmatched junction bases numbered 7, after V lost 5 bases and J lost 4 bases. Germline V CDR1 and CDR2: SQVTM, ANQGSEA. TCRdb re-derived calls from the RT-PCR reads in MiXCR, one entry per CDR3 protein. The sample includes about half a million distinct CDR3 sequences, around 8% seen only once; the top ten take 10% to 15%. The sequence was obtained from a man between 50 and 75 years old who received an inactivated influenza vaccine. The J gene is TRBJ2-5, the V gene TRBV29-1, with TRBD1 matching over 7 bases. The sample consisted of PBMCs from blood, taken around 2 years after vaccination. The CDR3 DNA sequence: TGCAGCGTTAGACAGGGTGGGGGAGAGACCCAGTACTTC. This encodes CSVRQGGGETQYF.